Sequencing of this T cell receptor beta chain was carried out in a study of identical twins. A note on this clonotype: Its target is unknown.

CDR3 size: 15 residues. Looked up from germline, CDR1 is GTSNPN and CDR2 is SVGIG (reference sequence). The V gene lost 2 bases and the J gene lost 6 bases, with 19 bases spanning the gap. MiXCR was run by TCRdb on the 5' RACE reads, yielding one entry per CDR3 protein. The sample holds 300,000 or so distinct CDR3 sequences, nearly 9.5% seen once. Study-level findings and limits: When twins shared out-of-frame alpha sequences, those sequences had excess low generation probability. Interpretation of the results relied on cross-sectional statistical analysis and not on following the same donors.

This sample also belongs to another study, concerning yellow fever vaccine responses in identical twins.

Sequencing was done on a sample of CD8+ T cells sorted from blood. The receptor comes from a woman in her late teens or twenties in good health. The genes are TRBV30 and TRBJ1-2; possible D gene TRBD1, 5 bases. This CDR3 reads CAWSILWGDDDGYTF. The DNA of the CDR3 is TGTGCCTGGAGTATCCTATGGGGCGACGACGATGGCTACACCTTC.